The 32 T cell receptor beta chains below were found in one sample sequenced in a study of T cell responses to AZD1222 COVID-19 vaccine. TCRdb keeps only in-frame clones here, not all; method: immunoSEQ multiplex PCR. This table holds some 130,000 clones, roughly 88% found once. Source: peripheral blood, taken on day 0 of AZD1222 vaccination. The receptors originated from an adult in good health.

The chain is built from TRBV24-1 and TRBJ2-3, with unresolved D. The CDR3 covers 13 residues. Trimming pared 0 bases from V and 4 bases from J, leaving 4 bases between. Looked up from germline, CDR1 is KGHDR and CDR2 is SFDVKD. CDR3 nucleotide sequence: TGTGCCACCAGTGATTTGCACGCAGATACGCAGTATTTT. This encodes CATSDLHADTQYF.

The chain recombines TRBV5-1 with TRBJ2-7, with TRBD2 as a possible D gene (6 bases). There are 14 residues in the CDR3. Germline V gene data show CDR1 as SGHRS and CDR2 as YFSETQ. V lost 0 bases, J lost 3 bases, and 10 bases lay in between. CDR3: CASSLAEGIYEQYF. The DNA for the CDR3 is TGCGCCAGCAGCTTGGCGGAGGGTATCTACGAGCAGTACTTC.

The V and J genes are TRBV21-1 and TRBJ2-7; no check of the table's D call, TRBD2, against the DNA was made. TRBV21-1 is termed a pseudogene. The CDR3 runs 18 residues. CDR3: CASSKNSGTSGSSYEQYF. CDR3 sequence (DNA): TGTGCCAGCAGCAAAAATTCGGGGACTAGCGGGAGCTCCTACGAGCAGTACTTC.

This clone was observed once. The chain carries TRBV5-4 and TRBJ2-1; 9 nucleotides line up with TRBD2. The CDR3 is 16 amino acids. CDR1 is SGHNT and CDR2 is YYREEE in the germline V gene (reference sequence). J was trimmed by 5 bases and V by 2 bases; bases with no gene match: 8. The CDR3 DNA follows: TGTGCCAGCAGCTTTATCGTGACTAGCGGACACAATGAGCAGTTCTTC. It translates to CASSFIVTSGHNEQFF.

The chain couples TRBV4-1 to TRBJ1-4; 10 bases are shared with TRBD1. Germline V lookup: CDR1 MGHRA, CDR2 YSYEKL. The ends lost 4 bases at V and 7 bases at J; junction bases unmatched: 3. CDR3 length: 14 amino acids. The CDR3 protein is CASSRDRGLEKLFF. CDR3 coding DNA: TGCGCCAGCAGCCGTGACAGGGGGCTTGAAAAACTGTTTTTT.

The genes are TRBV18 and TRBJ2-5; D not certain. The CDR3 sequence is 14 residues long. The germline V and J ends were trimmed by 2 bases and 0 bases, with 7 bases remaining between them. Germline V gene data show CDR1 as KGHSH and CDR2 as LQKENI. CDR3 sequence: CASSPLRNQETQYF. CDR3 nucleotides: TGTGCCAGCTCACCATTGCGAAACCAAGAGACCCAGTACTTC.

A few counts support this clone. The gene calls are TRBV4-3 and TRBJ1-2, with D possibly matching TRBD1 (6 bases). CDR3 size: 15 residues. V lost 3 bases and J lost 8, with 19 bases in between. Germline V lookup: CDR1 LGHNA, CDR2 YSLEER. The CDR3 spells CASSQEGGVSSGYTF. The DNA for the CDR3 is TGCGCCAGCAGCCAGGAAGGGGGGGTCTCCTCCGGCTACACCTTC.

The chain is built from TRBV6-1 and TRBJ2-3; D ambiguous. Trimming shortened V by 3 bases and J by 2 bases, and 6 bases separated the two germline ends. Germline V CDR1 and CDR2: MNHNS, SASEGT. The CDR3 is 13 amino acids. This CDR3 reads CASSEGYTDTQYF. The CDR3 nucleotides are TGTGCCAGCAGTGAGGGCTACACAGATACGCAGTATTTT.

This clone has only one observation. The chain links TRBV6-5 to TRBJ1-1; D perhaps matches TRBD1 (5 bases). The germline gives CDR1 MNHEY, CDR2 SVGAGI. There are 11 residues in the CDR3. Trimming pared 6 bases from V and 11 bases from J, leaving 13 bases between. The CDR3 loop is CASSQGFEAFF. The CDR3 bases are TGTGCCAGCAGCCAGGGCTTTGAGGCTTTCTTT.

V and J are TRBV7-3 and TRBJ2-5; 11 nucleotides agree with TRBD1. With V trimmed by 5 bases and J by 5 bases, 10 bases remained unmatched. The CDR3 has 16 residues. CDR1 SGHTA and CDR2 FQGTGA come from the germline V gene. CDR3 bases: TGTGCCAGCAGCGTCACCGGGACAGGGGGGAAGGAGACCCAGTACTTC. As protein: CASSVTGTGGKETQYF.

This clone occurred once. The CDR3 sequence: CASSRTGGYEQYF. The DNA for the CDR3 is TGTGCCAGCAGCCGAACAGGGGGCTACGAGCAGTACTTC. The V call is TRBV7-9, the J call TRBJ2-7, with TRBD1 matching 8 bases. Trimming cost V 5 bases and J 3 bases; bases outside gene matches: 3. Germline V lookup: CDR1 SEHNR, CDR2 FQNEAQ (reference sequence). The CDR3 loop spans 13 amino acids.

The rearrangement uses TRBV5-4 and TRBJ1-1, with 8 bases identical to TRBD1. CDR3 length: 15 residues. The junction had 6 bases not matched to a gene; V was cut back by 2 bases and J by 3 bases. Germline lookup yields CDR1 SGHNT and CDR2 YYREEE (reference sequence). CDR3 nucleotide sequence: TGTGCCAGCAGCTTAGACGACAGGGGAGACACTGAAGCTTTCTTT. Translating it yields CASSLDDRGDTEAFF.

V and J are TRBV30 and TRBJ1-5; no clear D gene. V gave up 4 bases and J gave up 7 bases, with 14 bases separating them. Germline CDR1 reads GTSNPN; CDR2 reads SVGIG (reference sequence). The CDR3 has 13 amino acids. The CDR3 DNA follows: TGTGCCTGGACGCGAGGCGAGAACCAGCCCCAGCATTTT. Residues: CAWTRGENQPQHF.

The J gene is TRBJ2-1, the V gene TRBV5-5; TRBD1 matches 7 bases. The CDR3 extends over 19 amino acids. Unmatched junction bases numbered 14, after V lost 2 bases and J lost 0 bases. From germline, CDR1 is SGHKS and CDR2 YYEKEE (reference sequence). The CDR3 spells CASSFRQGRFDGSYNEQFF. As DNA, the CDR3 is TGTGCCAGCAGCTTTCGACAGGGTCGATTTGACGGCTCCTACAATGAGCAGTTCTTC.

The genes are TRBV24-1 and TRBJ1-2; a weak D match, TRBD1 (6 bases). Trimming took 2 bases from V and 4 from J, leaving 10 bases between them. The CDR3 totals 14 residues. CDR1 and CDR2 from the germline V gene are KGHDR and SFDVKD. The CDR3 region has the DNA TGTGCCACCAGTGATTACAGGGCTTCCTATGGCTACACCTTC. Translation: CATSDYRASYGYTF.

V and J are TRBV6-2 or TRBV6-3 and TRBJ1-1; 7 bases match TRBD1. The CDR3 is 11 residues long. The V and J ends lost 5 bases and 8 bases, in that order; junction bases with no gene match: 2. Germline values: CDR1 MNHEY, CDR2 SVGEGT. Written as DNA, the CDR3 is TGTGCCAGCAGTCCGGGACAGGAAGCTTTCTTT. This sequence encodes CASSPGQEAFF.

V and J are TRBV5-8 and TRBJ1-5, with TRBD1 as a possible D gene (5 bases). CDR1 is SGHTS and CDR2 is YDEGEE in the germline V gene. This CDR3 has 14 amino acids. Trimming stripped 2 bases from V and 5 bases from J, with 11 bases between. The CDR3 protein is CASSLEAGDQPQHF. CDR3 nucleotide sequence: TGTGCCAGCAGCTTAGAGGCGGGGGATCAGCCCCAGCATTTT.

The chain is built from TRBV6-5 and TRBJ2-2; D is perhaps TRBD1 (5 bases). V was clipped by 8 bases and J by 0 bases, with 10 bases between them. Germline V gives CDR1 MNHEY, CDR2 SVGAGI. This CDR3 is built from 14 residues. The CDR3, as DNA: TGTGCCAGCGGGCTACAGGCGAACACCGGGGAGCTGTTTTTT. Amino acids: CASGLQANTGELFF.

V is TRBV10-3 and J is TRBJ1-1, with TRBD1 identical over 8 bases. The CDR3 has 13 residues. In germline, CDR1 is ENHRY, CDR2 SYGVKD. V shed 10 bases and J 1 base; nucleotides not matched to a gene: 5. This chain's CDR3 is CATDRGQNTEAFF. CDR3 DNA sequence: TGTGCCACCGACAGGGGCCAGAACACTGAAGCTTTCTTT.

The rearrangement links TRBV12-3 or TRBV12-4 to TRBJ1-1; D gene ambiguous. The CDR3 extends over 12 amino acids. V was shortened by 8 bases and J by 7 bases, with 14 bases between the two germline ends. The CDR3: CASLLPPGEAFF. The CDR3 bases are TGTGCCAGCCTTCTCCCTCCTGGTGAAGCTTTCTTT.

V is TRBV9 and J is TRBJ2-1, with TRBD1 matching over 8 bases. The trim removed 2 bases at V and 7 bases at J, leaving 5 bases unmatched. There are 14 residues in the CDR3. CDR1 is SGDLS and CDR2 is YYNGEE in the germline V gene. CDR3 amino acids: CASSVGDRLNEQFF. CDR3 sequence (DNA): TGTGCCAGCAGCGTGGGGGACAGGTTGAATGAGCAGTTCTTC.

This clone was recorded many times. The chain links TRBV10-3 to TRBJ2-7; 15 bases match TRBD2. J gave up 0 bases and V 6 bases, and 12 bases lay outside the gene matches. This CDR3 comprises 19 residues. CDR1 ENHRY and CDR2 SYGVKD come from the germline V gene. This CDR3 reads CAISFPLGLAGGFSYEQYF. CDR3 coding DNA: TGTGCCATCAGCTTCCCTTTGGGACTAGCGGGAGGATTCTCCTACGAGCAGTACTTC.

The V call is TRBV18, the J call TRBJ2-7; D may be TRBD1 (6 bases). This CDR3 contains 15 residues. The germline CDR1 and CDR2 sequences are KGHSH and LQKENI. V dropped 0 bases and J dropped 4 bases, with 13 bases sitting between them. The CDR3 coding sequence is TGTGCCAGCTCACCACCGGGGGCAGGGAGATACGAGCAGTACTTC. Translating gives CASSPPGAGRYEQYF.

The chain uses TRBV19 and TRBJ1-5; no firm D call. Per germline, CDR1 LNHDA and CDR2 SQIVND (reference sequence). The CDR3 consists of 14 residues. The V gene lost 4 bases and the J gene lost 5 bases, with 12 bases spanning the gap. CDR3 sequence: CASSKGEVYQPQHF. CDR3 nucleotides: TGTGCCAGTAGTAAGGGAGAGGTTTATCAGCCCCAGCATTTT.

The rearrangement uses TRBV4-2 and TRBJ2-7, with D perhaps TRBD2 (7 bases). The V gene's germline CDR1 is LGHNA and CDR2 YNFKEQ. The CDR3 is 13 amino acids. Trimming shortened V by 4 bases and J by 4 bases, and 11 bases separated the two germline ends. Written as DNA, the CDR3 is TGTGCCAGCAGCCCGGGGGGCCCTTACGAGCAGTACTTC. Its protein product is CASSPGGPYEQYF.

This chain joins TRBV6-5 and TRBJ1-5; D is unclear. V gave up 6 bases and J gave up 3 bases, with 15 bases separating them. Germline loops: CDR1 MNHEY, CDR2 SVGAGI. The CDR3 is 15 amino acids. The CDR3, as DNA: TGTGCCAGCAGACAAGGACTCAATCCCAATCAGCCCCAGCATTTT. Translation: CASRQGLNPNQPQHF.

The genes are TRBV24-1 and TRBJ1-5, with TRBD1 identical over 8 bases. The CDR3 sequence is 15 residues long. V shed 3 bases, J shed 9 bases, and the junction held 9 bases outside the gene matches. The V gene's germline CDR1 is KGHDR and CDR2 SFDVKD. The CDR3 sequence: CATSDHRTGSRPQHF. DNA for the CDR3: TGTGCCACCAGTGATCATAGGACAGGGAGTCGGCCCCAGCATTTT.

The rearrangement uses TRBV5-1 and TRBJ2-3, with unresolved D. The CDR3 sequence is 12 residues long. The germline V gene has CDR1 SGHRS and CDR2 YFSETQ. V was shortened by 2 bases and J by 5 bases, with 6 bases between the two germline ends. The CDR3, as DNA: TGCGCCAGCAGCTTTTCAGGAGATACGCAGTATTTT. This codes for CASSFSGDTQYF.

The chain combines TRBV14 with TRBJ1-2, with 11 bases aligning to TRBD1. Losses at the gene ends were 2 bases for V and 4 bases for J; bases not matched to a gene: 6. The CDR3 consists of 16 residues. From germline, CDR1 is SGHDN and CDR2 FVKESK. CDR3: CASSQYRTGGFYGYTF. CDR3 bases: TGTGCCAGCAGCCAATACAGGACAGGGGGCTTCTATGGCTACACCTTC.

The gene calls are TRBV6-6 and TRBJ2-7; the D gene is possibly TRBD1 (6 bases). Germline V gene data show CDR1 as MNHNY and CDR2 as SVGAGI (reference sequence). This CDR3 has 14 residues. V was shortened by 8 bases and J by 0 bases, with 14 bases between the two germline ends. The CDR3 loop is CASSSSRGSYEQYF. The DNA of the CDR3 is TGTGCCAGCTCATCTTCCAGGGGCTCCTACGAGCAGTACTTC.

This chain uses TRBV28 with TRBJ1-1; maybe TRBD1 (6 bases). This CDR3 has 15 amino acids. V lost 7 bases to trimming and J lost 4 bases, with 19 bases between them. Germline values: CDR1 MDHEN, CDR2 SYDVKM. The CDR3 coding sequence is TGTGCCAGCATCCCTCCCAACAGGGTTGGCACTGAAGCTTTCTTT. This translates into CASIPPNRVGTEAFF.

V and J are TRBV3-1 (or the pseudogene TRBV3-2) and TRBJ2-1, with TRBD2 identical over 14 bases. Germline loops: CDR1 LGHDT, CDR2 YNNKEL (reference sequence). This CDR3 is built from 16 residues. Trimming removed 5 bases from V and 8 bases from J; junction bases left unmatched: 8. This chain's CDR3 is CASSRTSGGPVDEQFF. The CDR3 DNA reads as TGTGCCAGCAGCAGGACTAGCGGGGGGCCGGTGGATGAGCAGTTCTTC.